This TCR beta chain was identified in a study of shared clonotypes between healthy human individuals. Losses at the gene ends were 4 bases for V and 5 bases for J; bases not matched to a gene: 0. CDR3 length: 13 residues. Germline V lookup: CDR1 SGHVS, CDR2 FQNEAQ. Assay execution took place at the deep level. Profiling relied on immunoSEQ multiplex PCR, and the TCRdb table lists in-frame clones only, not all of them. The sample includes about 1 million clones, about 76% of them seen just once. In the case of this clone: This likely came from a read error, as a far larger clone is one base away.

The TCR sequence derives from a man in his late teens or twenties in good health. The chain has TRBV7-8 and TRBJ1-4; 8 positions match TRBD1. What was sequenced was memory CD4+ T cells sorted from blood. Regarding subset: CD45RA-negative fraction. The DNA for the CDR3 is TGTGCCAGCAGCTGGACAGGGAATGAAAAACTGTTTTTT. Translation: CASSWTGNEKLFF.